The T cell receptor beta chain described here comes from a study of blood T cell repertoires in COVID-19. Background on the study: Specimens from acute and convalescent COVID-19 originated in the United States, Italy and Spain. Sample material is recorded as cDNA or gDNA derived from T cells, B-cell-depleted T cells, or PBMCs.

Original analysis: How many nucleated cells were present was estimated from reference gene primer amplification. The data were produced by immunoSEQ multiplex PCR, yet TCRdb's version contains in-frame clones alone and is incomplete. The V and J calls and the clone size are those of that table, but D and trimming were determined from the DNA. Of 150,000 to 200,000 clones listed, 84% are singletons. This clone appeared once. V dropped 6 bases and J dropped 5; count of bases not matched to a gene: 10. The germline V gene has CDR1 MNHNY and CDR2 SVGAGI (reference sequence). This CDR3 has 16 amino acids. Sequencing input: peripheral blood. This clonotype was sampled from a man in his forties who had recovered from COVID-19. This chain links TRBV6-6 with TRBJ1-4, with 9 bases that match TRBD1. The CDR3: CASSRNLGTGNEKLFF. CDR3 coding DNA: TGTGCCAGCAGCCGGAACCTCGGGACAGGGAATGAAAAACTGTTTTTT.